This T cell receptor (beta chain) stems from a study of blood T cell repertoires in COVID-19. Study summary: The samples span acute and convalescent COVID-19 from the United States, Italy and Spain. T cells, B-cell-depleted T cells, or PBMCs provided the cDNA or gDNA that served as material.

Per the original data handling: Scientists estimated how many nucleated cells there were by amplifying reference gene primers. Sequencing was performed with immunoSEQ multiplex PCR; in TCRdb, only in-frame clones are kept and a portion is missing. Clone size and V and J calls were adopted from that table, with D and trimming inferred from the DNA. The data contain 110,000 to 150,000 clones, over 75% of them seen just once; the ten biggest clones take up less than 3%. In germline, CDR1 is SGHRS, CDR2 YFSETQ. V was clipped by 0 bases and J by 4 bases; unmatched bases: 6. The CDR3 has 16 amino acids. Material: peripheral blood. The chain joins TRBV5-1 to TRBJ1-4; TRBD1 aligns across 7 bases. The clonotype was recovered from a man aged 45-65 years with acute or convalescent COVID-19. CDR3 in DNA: TGCGCCAGCAGCTTGGTGGGACAGAGCATTAATGAAAAACTGTTTTTT. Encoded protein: CASSLVGQSINEKLFF. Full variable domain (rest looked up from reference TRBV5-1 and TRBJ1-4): KAGVTQTPRYLIKTRGQQVTLSCSPISGHRSVSWYQQTPGQGLQFLFEYFSETQRNKGNFPGRFSGRQFSNSRSEMNVSTLELGDSALYLCASSLVGQSINEKLFFGSGTQLSVL.